The 16 T cell receptor beta chains given below trace back to one sample, sequenced in a study of T-cell reconstitution after alpha-beta-depleted transplantation in children. A TCRbeta library incorporating unique molecular identifiers was prepared. Using its own MiXCR run on the PCR reads, TCRdb lists one record per CDR3 protein. This table has 200,000 to 250,000 distinct CDR3 sequences, approximately 11% appearing once. The material was PBMCs, obtained before TCRalphabeta/CD19-depleted stem cell transplant. The receptor source for this set is a child younger than two with acute myeloid leukemia, due to receive a stem cell transplant.

The chain employs TRBV5-1 and TRBJ2-7; weak D call: TRBD1 (5 bases). The CDR3 is 15 amino acids. Germline V gene data show CDR1 as SGHRS and CDR2 as YFSETQ. V lost 0 bases to trimming and J lost 0 bases, with 10 bases between them. CDR3 residues: CASSLGGLNSYEQYF. The CDR3 DNA sequence: TGCGCCAGCAGCTTGGGGGGCCTGAACTCCTACGAGCAGTACTTC.

This clonotype has a count of ten or more. The rearrangement uses TRBV6-2 or TRBV6-3 and TRBJ2-7; TRBD1 agrees at 10 bases. Germline-derived CDR1 and CDR2 are MNHEY and SVGEGT. With 6 bases clipped from V and 5 bases from J, the junction kept 10 bases outside the gene matches. The CDR3 totals 15 residues. The CDR3 protein is CASRDPGTGVHEQYF. CDR3 DNA sequence: TGTGCCAGCAGGGATCCCGGGACAGGGGTCCACGAGCAGTACTTC.

This clonotype appeared many times. This sequence joins TRBV12-3 or TRBV12-4 and TRBJ2-2; D ambiguous. CDR3 length: 12 amino acids. Between the trimmed V and J ends, which lost 6 bases and 8 bases, there was a span of 10 bases. CDR3 protein: CASSRTIGELFF. The CDR3 coding sequence is TGTGCCAGCAGCCGAACAATTGGGGAGCTGTTTTTT.

This chain joins TRBV5-6 and TRBJ1-2; D not certain. The CDR3 extends over 17 amino acids. Between the trimmed V and J ends, which lost 1 base and 2 bases, there was a span of 18 bases. Germline CDR1 reads SGHDT; CDR2 reads YYEEEE. The CDR3 reads CASSLPRWGIGNYGYTF. The CDR3 bases are TGTGCCAGCAGCTTGCCTCGGTGGGGAATAGGGAACTATGGCTACACCTTC. Filled out from reference TRBV5-6 and TRBJ1-2, the complete variable domain reads DAGVTQSPTHLIKTRGQQVTLRCSPKSGHDTVSWYQQALGQGPQFIFQYYEEEERQRGNFPDRFSGHQFPNYSSELNVNALLLGDSALYLCASSLPRWGIGNYGYTFGSGTRLTVV.

The sample holds many counts of this clonotype. The chain is built from TRBV5-1 and TRBJ2-5; D might be TRBD1 (5 bases). In germline, CDR1 is SGHRS, CDR2 YFSETQ. V lost 1 base and J lost 0, with 10 bases in between. CDR3 size: 15 residues. CDR3 loop: CASSLRQTYQETQYF. As DNA, the CDR3 is TGCGCCAGCAGCTTGAGACAGACTTACCAAGAGACCCAGTACTTC. The whole variable domain, filled in from reference TRBV5-1 and TRBJ2-5, reads KAGVTQTPRYLIKTRGQQVTLSCSPISGHRSVSWYQQTPGQGLQFLFEYFSETQRNKGNFPGRFSGRQFSNSRSEMNVSTLELGDSALYLCASSLRQTYQETQYFGPGTRLLVL.

This sequence joins TRBV9 and TRBJ2-1, with 7 bases identical to TRBD2. Germline V gene data show CDR1 as SGDLS and CDR2 as YYNGEE. The junction had 12 bases not matched to a gene; V was cut back by 4 bases and J by 2 bases. This CDR3 comprises 17 residues. In nucleotides, the CDR3 is TGTGCCAGCAGCCCTAGAGCCCGCGGGAGCCCCTACAATGAGCAGTTCTTC. Its protein product is CASSPRARGSPYNEQFF.

This clonotype was found a few times. The chain uses TRBV4-2 and TRBJ2-3; 12 bases map to TRBD2. Germline values: CDR1 LGHNA, CDR2 YNFKEQ. CDR3 length equals 16 residues. V was pared by 1 base and J by 6 bases, with 5 bases of the junction left unmatched. CDR3 amino acids: CASSQGASGGEDTQYF. The CDR3 nucleotides read TGTGCCAGCAGCCAAGGTGCTAGCGGGGGGGAGGATACGCAGTATTTT.

This clonotype has a count of ten or more. J is TRBJ2-7 and V is TRBV7-3, with D perhaps being TRBD1 or TRBD2 (6 bases each). Trimming removed 3 bases at V and 6 bases at J, with 15 bases between. CDR3 size: 14 residues. The germline V gene has CDR1 SGHTA and CDR2 FQGTGA. In DNA form, the CDR3 reads TGTGCCAGCAGCTTTCTCCGGGGGCCCGGCGAGCAGTACTTC. Its translation is CASSFLRGPGEQYF.

The chain joins TRBV6-1 to TRBJ2-1; possible D gene TRBD1, 5 bases. Germline CDR1 and CDR2: MNHNS and SASEGT. The germline V and J ends were trimmed by 0 bases and 13 bases, with 7 bases remaining between them. This CDR3 spans 11 amino acids. The CDR3 region has the DNA TGTGCCAGCAGTGAAGCCCAGGGACAGTTCTTC. This gives the protein CASSEAQGQFF.

This clonotype was seen repeatedly, ten times or more. V and J are TRBV7-8 and TRBJ2-2; 9 nucleotides align to TRBD1. CDR3 size: 16 residues. V shed 5 bases, J shed 7 bases, and the junction held 11 bases outside the gene matches. The germline gives CDR1 SGHVS, CDR2 FQNEAQ. The CDR3 loop reads CASSIPGQGRIGELFF. The CDR3 coding sequence is TGTGCCAGCAGCATACCGGGACAGGGAAGGATCGGGGAGCTGTTTTTT.

This clonotype was found many times. The genes are TRBV29-1 and TRBJ2-3, with D possibly being TRBD2 (6 bases). CDR1 is SQVTM, CDR2 ANQGSEA, per germline. CDR3 length: 14 residues. V lost 3 bases and J 6 bases, leaving 16 bases between the germline ends. DNA for the CDR3: TGCAGCGTTGACCGAGTGGGAAGCGGGGATACGCAGTATTTT. Protein product: CSVDRVGSGDTQYF.

This clonotype was found many times. The J gene is TRBJ1-2, the V gene TRBV7-9; D ambiguous. The V end was cut by 7 bases, the J end by 2 bases, with 17 bases between. Per germline, CDR1 SEHNR and CDR2 FQNEAQ (reference sequence). The length of the CDR3 is 15 residues. The CDR3 DNA follows: TGTGCCAGCACCAAAGAAGGCAGAGGAAACTATGGCTACACCTTC. Encoded protein: CASTKEGRGNYGYTF. Full variable domain (missing parts from reference TRBV7-9 and TRBJ1-2): DTGVSQNPRHKITKRGQNVTFRCDPISEHNRLYWYRQTLGQGPEFLTYFQNEAQLEKSRLLSDRFSAERPKGSFSTLEIQRTEQGDSAMYLCASTKEGRGNYGYTFGSGTRLTVV.

This clonotype was picked up many times. The gene calls are TRBV15 and TRBJ2-2; D remains unclear. Trimming took off 1 base at V and 5 bases at J, with 5 bases between the two ends. This CDR3 is 13 amino acids long. The germline CDR1 and CDR2 sequences are LNHNV and YYDKDF (reference sequence). The CDR3 nucleotides read TGTGCCACCAGCAGAGTGGATACCGGGGAGCTGTTTTTT. Translated, it gives CATSRVDTGELFF.

This clonotype came up many times. The rearrangement uses TRBV11-2 and TRBJ2-7; 8 positions match TRBD1. Losses at the gene ends were 6 bases for V and 3 bases for J; bases not matched to a gene: 4. The CDR3 loop spans 13 amino acids. Germline CDR1 and CDR2: SGHAT and FQNNGV. The DNA for the CDR3 is TGTGCCAGCAGTATTGACAGGGGCTACGAGCAGTACTTC. It encodes CASSIDRGYEQYF.

This clonotype was seen repeatedly, ten times or more. J is TRBJ2-2 and V is TRBV14; 7 positions match TRBD2. The germline V gene has CDR1 SGHDN and CDR2 FVKESK. The V and J ends lost 6 bases and 4 bases, in that order; junction bases with no gene match: 8. This CDR3 spans 15 amino acids. CDR3 in amino acids: CASSRITGGTGELFF. The CDR3 DNA sequence: TGTGCCAGCAGTCGAATTACGGGAGGCACCGGGGAGCTGTTTTTT.

The sample holds many counts of this clonotype. The J gene is TRBJ2-1, the V gene TRBV3-1; 13 nucleotides match TRBD2. This CDR3 is built from 16 residues. V lost 4 bases, J lost 9 bases, and 9 bases stayed unmatched. The V gene's germline CDR1 is LGHDT and CDR2 YNNKEL (reference sequence). The CDR3 DNA sequence: TGTGCCAGCAGCCCTGGACTAGCGGGAGTTCGAGGTGAGCAGTTCTTC. Protein: CASSPGLAGVRGEQFF.